The 7 T cell receptor beta chains listed next were all sequenced from one sample in a study of T cell repertoires in cytomegalovirus infection. Their specific antigens are unknown. In TCRdb, the reads were re-called with MiXCR into one record per CDR3 protein. Found here are 900,000 to 950,000 distinct CDR3 sequences, roughly 31% of them singletons; the top ten hold more than 13%. This material consisted of cultured CD8+ T cells from PBMCs, taken from culture after CMV antigen stimulation. These receptors all stem from a human donor in good health (CMV status not recorded). Some clones in this sample may be carry-over from other donors' samples.

This clonotype was observed a handful of times. This rearrangement joins TRBV11-3 to TRBJ2-1; 13 nucleotides agree with TRBD2. The trim removed 5 bases at V and 0 bases at J, leaving 7 bases unmatched. From germline, CDR1 is SGHNT and CDR2 YENEEA. This CDR3 has 18 residues. The CDR3 DNA is TGTGCCAGCAGCCCTCGGACTAGCGGGGGTAGCTCCTACAATGAGCAGTTCTTC. Its protein is CASSPRTSGGSSYNEQFF.

The chain employs TRBV20-1 and TRBJ2-7; 8 bases match TRBD1. Germline CDR1 reads DFQATT; CDR2 reads SNEGSKA (reference sequence). Trimming at V came to 2 bases and at J to 1 base, leaving 7 bases not matched to a gene. This CDR3 is built from 15 residues. The CDR3 DNA sequence: TGCAGTGCTAGACCCGACAGGGGCACTTCCTACGAGCAGTACTTC. Translating gives CSARPDRGTSYEQYF.

The V call is TRBV27, the J call TRBJ1-2; no reliable D call. Germline values: CDR1 MNHEY, CDR2 SMNVEV (reference sequence). The CDR3 runs to 13 residues. Deletions cut 3 bases from V and 8 bases from J, with 13 bases between. The CDR3 bases are TGTGCCAGCAGTTTGGGGATCAGGTCGGGCTACACCTTC. Translation: CASSLGIRSGYTF.

The gene calls are TRBV6-2 or TRBV6-3 and TRBJ2-1, with 11 bases lining up with TRBD2. The CDR3 has 18 residues. The germline gives CDR1 MNHEY, CDR2 SVGEGT. Trimming cost V 0 bases and J 4 bases; bases outside gene matches: 8. The CDR3 DNA reads TGTGCCAGCAGTTACTCTAAAACTAGCGGGGGCCCTTACAATGAGCAGTTCTTC. Translation: CASSYSKTSGGPYNEQFF.

This clonotype occurred a few times. V usage is TRBV27 and J usage is TRBJ1-5, with D perhaps matching TRBD1 (5 bases). Germline CDR1 is MNHEY and CDR2 is SMNVEV (reference sequence). V lost 2 bases to trimming and J lost 4 bases, with 24 bases between them. The CDR3 spans 19 residues. The CDR3 DNA sequence: TGTGCCAGCAGTTTAATCTCGGCCGGATTCGACAGACATAATCAGCCCCAGCATTTT. It translates to CASSLISAGFDRHNQPQHF.

In its sample, this clonotype was seen many times. The chain links TRBV12-3 or TRBV12-4 to TRBJ2-1; 7 bases match TRBD1. This CDR3 is 15 amino acids long. J was trimmed by 2 bases and V by 4 bases; bases with no gene match: 5. The CDR3 here is CASSSGTVPYNEQFF. CDR3 in DNA: TGTGCCAGCAGTTCCGGGACAGTCCCCTACAATGAGCAGTTCTTC.

The rearrangement uses TRBV19 and TRBJ2-5; D unclear. V lost 4 bases and J lost 0, with 15 bases in between. CDR1 LNHDA and CDR2 SQIVND come from the germline V gene (reference sequence). This CDR3 has 16 amino acids. The CDR3 is CASSNHLDGYQETQYF. DNA of the CDR3: TGTGCCAGTAGTAACCACCTCGACGGTTACCAAGAGACCCAGTACTTC.